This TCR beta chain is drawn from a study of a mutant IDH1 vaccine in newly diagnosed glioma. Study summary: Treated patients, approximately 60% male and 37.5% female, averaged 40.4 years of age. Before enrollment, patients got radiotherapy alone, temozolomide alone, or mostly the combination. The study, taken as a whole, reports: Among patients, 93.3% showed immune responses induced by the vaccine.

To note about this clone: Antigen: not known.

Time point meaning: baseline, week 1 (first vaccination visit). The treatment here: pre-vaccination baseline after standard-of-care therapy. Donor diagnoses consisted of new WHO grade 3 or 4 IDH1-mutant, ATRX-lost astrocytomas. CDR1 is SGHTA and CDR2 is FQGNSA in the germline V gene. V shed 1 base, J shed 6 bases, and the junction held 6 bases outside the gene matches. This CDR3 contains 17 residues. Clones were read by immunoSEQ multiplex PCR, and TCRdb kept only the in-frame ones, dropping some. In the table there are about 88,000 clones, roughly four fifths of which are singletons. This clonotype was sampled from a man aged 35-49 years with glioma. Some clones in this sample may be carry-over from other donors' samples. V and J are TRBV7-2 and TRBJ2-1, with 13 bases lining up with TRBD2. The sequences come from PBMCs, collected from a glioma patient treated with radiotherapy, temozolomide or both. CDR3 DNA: TGTGCCAGCAGCTTAGGAGGTACTAGCGGGGGGGCCAATGAGCAGTTCTTC. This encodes CASSLGGTSGGANEQFF.